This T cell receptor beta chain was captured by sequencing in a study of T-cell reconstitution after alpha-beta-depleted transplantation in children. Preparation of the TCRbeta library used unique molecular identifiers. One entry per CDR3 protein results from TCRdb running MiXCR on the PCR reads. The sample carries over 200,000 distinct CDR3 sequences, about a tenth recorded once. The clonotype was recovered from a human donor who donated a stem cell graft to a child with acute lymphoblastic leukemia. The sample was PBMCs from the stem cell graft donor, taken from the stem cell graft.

CDR3 sequence reads: CASSTSGARTDTQYF. DNA of the CDR3: TGTGCCAGTAGTACTAGCGGGGCCCGCACAGATACGCAGTATTTT. The chain joins TRBV19 to TRBJ2-3; TRBD2 agrees at 9 bases. Per the germline V gene, CDR1 is LNHDA and CDR2 is SQIVND (reference sequence). Germline trimming cut 4 bases from V and 1 base from J; bases unmatched to any gene: 3. This CDR3 spans 15 amino acids.